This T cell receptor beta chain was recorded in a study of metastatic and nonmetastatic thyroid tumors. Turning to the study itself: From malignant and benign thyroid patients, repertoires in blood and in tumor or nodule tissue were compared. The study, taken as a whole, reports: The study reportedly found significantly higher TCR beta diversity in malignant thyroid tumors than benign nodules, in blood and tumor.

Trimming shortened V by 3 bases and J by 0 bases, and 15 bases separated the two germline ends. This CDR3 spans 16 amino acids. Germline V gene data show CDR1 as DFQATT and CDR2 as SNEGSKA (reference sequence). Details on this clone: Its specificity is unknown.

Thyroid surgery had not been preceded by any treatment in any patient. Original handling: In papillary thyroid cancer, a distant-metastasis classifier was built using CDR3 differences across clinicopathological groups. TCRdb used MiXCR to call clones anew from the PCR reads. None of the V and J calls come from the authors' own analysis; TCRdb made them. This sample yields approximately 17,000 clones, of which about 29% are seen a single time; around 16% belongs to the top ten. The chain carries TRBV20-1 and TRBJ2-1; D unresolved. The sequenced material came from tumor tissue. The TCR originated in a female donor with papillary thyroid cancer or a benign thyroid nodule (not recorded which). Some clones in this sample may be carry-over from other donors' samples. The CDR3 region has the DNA TGCAGTGCTAGTGCCTGGACGGCGAGCTCCTACAATGAGCAGTTCTTC. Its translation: CSASAWTASSYNEQFF.